This passage covers 26 T cell receptor beta chains from one sample sequenced in a study of blood T cell repertoires in COVID-19. Data came from immunoSEQ multiplex PCR; TCRdb stores just in-frame clones and leaves some out. Here the sample spans 300,000 to 450,000 clones, around nine tenths being singletons. The specimen was peripheral blood. These TCRs come from a human donor in a cohort sampled during active COVID-19.

A single count supports this clone. The J gene is TRBJ1-6, the V gene TRBV5-6, with 7 bases matching TRBD1. This CDR3 is built from 19 residues. With 9 bases clipped from V and 5 bases from J, the junction kept 23 bases outside the gene matches. Germline V gene sequence: CDR1 SGHDT, CDR2 YYEEEE. CDR3 residues: CAIGPPGQNIFGNNSPLHF. Here the CDR3 DNA reads TGTGCCATCGGACCCCCGGGACAGAACATATTCGGAAATAATTCACCCCTCCACTTT.

The chain links TRBV15 to TRBJ1-5; 8 bases agree with TRBD1. The CDR3 has 14 residues. The germline V gene encodes CDR1 LNHNV and CDR2 YYDKDF (reference sequence). Trimming at V came to 0 bases and at J to 11 bases, leaving 6 bases not matched to a gene. The CDR3 nucleotides read TGTGCCACCAGCAGAGAGACAGGGGACAGGACCCAGCATTTT. Its translation: CATSRETGDRTQHF.

The chain links TRBV7-9 to TRBJ1-2; 8 bases are shared with TRBD1. V trimming: 5 bases; J trimming: 6 bases; junction bases outside the gene matches: 11. CDR3 length equals 15 residues. Germline V CDR1 and CDR2: SEHNR, FQNEAQ (reference sequence). CDR3 sequence: CASSRGTGGGDGYTF. CDR3 coding DNA: TGTGCCAGCAGCCGCGGGACAGGTGGGGGAGATGGCTACACCTTC.

The chain is built from TRBV29-1 and TRBJ2-3; 9 nucleotides align to TRBD1. Trimming removed 6 bases from V and 6 bases from J; junction bases left unmatched: 10. The CDR3 extends over 14 amino acids. Looked up from germline, CDR1 is SQVTM and CDR2 is ANQGSEA. In DNA, the CDR3 is TGCAGCGTCCCTGGGACAGGGACTAAGGATACGCAGTATTTT. This encodes CSVPGTGTKDTQYF.

The CDR3 coding sequence is TGTGCCAGCAGCCAGGGGGCGACCGGAAACACCATATATTTT. It encodes CASSQGATGNTIYF. V and J are TRBV3-1 (or the pseudogene TRBV3-2) and TRBJ1-3, with D tentatively TRBD1 (6 bases). V lost 3 bases and J lost 4, with 10 bases in between. Germline V gene data show CDR1 as LGHDT and CDR2 as YNNKEL (reference sequence). This CDR3 is 14 amino acids long.

This chain joins TRBV5-6 and TRBJ1-1, with unresolved D. Germline V gives CDR1 SGHDT, CDR2 YYEEEE. This CDR3 contains 14 residues. The V end lost 0 bases, the J end lost 3 bases, and 9 bases lay between the germline ends. The CDR3, as DNA: TGTGCCAGCAGCTTGGTTTGGAGAGACACTGAAGCTTTCTTT. This translates into CASSLVWRDTEAFF. The whole variable domain, filled in from reference TRBV5-6 and TRBJ1-1, reads DAGVTQSPTHLIKTRGQQVTLRCSPKSGHDTVSWYQQALGQGPQFIFQYYEEEERQRGNFPDRFSGHQFPNYSSELNVNALLLGDSALYLCASSLVWRDTEAFFGQGTRLTVV.

The CDR3 nucleotides read TGTGCCAGTAAATCCCTAGGGACAGGGGCTAACTATGGCTACACCTTC. Its protein is CASKSLGTGANYGYTF. The rearrangement uses TRBV19 and TRBJ1-2, with 10 bases that match TRBD1. Germline CDR1 reads LNHDA; CDR2 reads SQIVND (reference sequence). J lost 0 bases, V lost 7 bases, and 8 bases had no gene match. CDR3 length: 16 residues. Combining the CDR3 with reference TRBV19 and TRBJ1-2 gives the whole variable domain DGGITQSPKYLFRKEGQNVTLSCEQNLNHDAMYWYRQDPGQGLRLIYYSQIVNDFQKGDIAEGYSVSREKKESFPLTVTSAQKNPTAFYLCASKSLGTGANYGYTFGSGTRLTVV.

The CDR3 loop is CASSQYRDSYEQYF. The CDR3 DNA is TGCGCCAGCAGCCAATACAGGGACTCCTACGAGCAGTACTTC. V is TRBV4-1 and J is TRBJ2-7, with a weak D call TRBD1 (6 bases). The germline CDR1 and CDR2 sequences are MGHRA and YSYEKL. This CDR3 is built from 14 residues. V gave up 2 bases and J gave up 0 bases, with 8 bases separating them.

CDR3 in DNA: TGTGCCAGCAGTGAGGGACAGGGGGCTTGGGCCCTCCACTTT. This encodes CASSEGQGAWALHF. This sequence joins TRBV2 and TRBJ1-6, with 12 bases identical to TRBD1. The germline gives CDR1 SNHLY, CDR2 FYNNEI. The CDR3 has 14 residues. V gave up 3 bases and J gave up 14 bases; unmatched junction bases: 5.

V is TRBV19 and J is TRBJ1-5; the match to TRBD1 covers 7 bases. The CDR3 has 16 residues. V gave up 2 bases and J gave up 4 bases; unmatched junction bases: 8. Germline V gives CDR1 LNHDA, CDR2 SQIVND (reference sequence). The DNA for the CDR3 is TGTGCCAGTAGTATAAGGCGACAGGGCCTGAATCAGCCCCAGCATTTT. Protein: CASSIRRQGLNQPQHF.

This clone was counted between two and nine times. The chain couples TRBV7-8 to TRBJ2-5; TRBD2 matches at 9 bases. CDR3 length equals 15 residues. In germline, CDR1 is SGHVS, CDR2 FQNEAQ. J lost 1 base, V lost 6 bases, and 6 bases had no gene match. The CDR3 protein is CASRLSGGLQETQYF. CDR3 in DNA: TGTGCCAGCAGACTTAGCGGGGGCCTCCAAGAGACCCAGTACTTC.

This chain uses TRBV5-4 with TRBJ2-7; D is perhaps TRBD2 (5 bases). Germline V gives CDR1 SGHNT, CDR2 YYREEE (reference sequence). The CDR3 spans 14 residues. Deletions cut 0 bases from V and 9 bases from J, with 16 bases between. CDR3 coding DNA: TGTGCCAGCAGCTTGGTCTCTAGCCCTAAAGTGCAGTACTTC. It codes for CASSLVSSPKVQYF.

CDR3 region: CASTHRGIRTEAFF. The CDR3 coding sequence is TGTGCCAGCACCCACAGGGGAATAAGGACTGAAGCTTTCTTT. V is TRBV6-5 and J is TRBJ1-1, with 7 bases that match TRBD1. With V trimmed by 7 bases and J by 5 bases, 10 bases remained unmatched. CDR3 length equals 14 residues. Per the germline V gene, CDR1 is MNHEY and CDR2 is SVGAGI.

CDR3 DNA sequence: TGTGCCAGTAGTATCGTCGGGAGGGTCAACCCCATAGCCAAAAACATTCAGTACTTC. This gives the protein CASSIVGRVNPIAKNIQYF. This rearrangement joins TRBV19 to TRBJ2-4; 8 bases match TRBD2. Germline V gene sequence: CDR1 LNHDA, CDR2 SQIVND (reference sequence). The CDR3 sequence is 19 residues long. After removal of 3 bases from V and 0 bases from J, the junction contained 13 bases not matched to a gene. The full variable domain, in which reference TRBV19 and TRBJ2-4 provide the parts outside the CDR3, is DGGITQSPKYLFRKEGQNVTLSCEQNLNHDAMYWYRQDPGQGLRLIYYSQIVNDFQKGDIAEGYSVSREKKESFPLTVTSAQKNPTAFYLCASSIVGRVNPIAKNIQYFGAGTRLSVL.

The rearrangement links TRBV18 to TRBJ2-5, with TRBD2 matching over 7 bases. V shed 1 base, J shed 3 bases, and the junction held 5 bases outside the gene matches. CDR3 length: 15 residues. CDR1 and CDR2 (germline): KGHSH, LQKENI. Here the CDR3 DNA reads TGTGCCAGCTCACCACAGCGGGGCAGGGAAGAGACCCAGTACTTC. Amino acid sequence: CASSPQRGREETQYF.

This chain joins TRBV27 and TRBJ1-1; D is undetermined. Germline V gives CDR1 MNHEY, CDR2 SMNVEV (reference sequence). Trimming cost V 2 bases and J 5 bases, with 9 bases left between them. The CDR3 sequence is 13 residues long. The CDR3 coding sequence is TGTGCCAGCAGTTTACTGGGAGGGACTGAAGCTTTCTTT. Encoded protein: CASSLLGGTEAFF.

This rearrangement joins TRBV19 to TRBJ1-4; 10 positions agree with TRBD1. The CDR3 spans 15 residues. With V trimmed by 3 bases and J by 8 bases, 6 bases remained unmatched. Germline CDR1 and CDR2: LNHDA and SQIVND (reference sequence). CDR3: CASSIPGTGDEKLFF. In nucleotides, the CDR3 is TGTGCCAGTAGTATCCCCGGGACAGGGGACGAAAAACTGTTTTTT.

The CDR3: CATSDLSQGYGYTF. CDR3 DNA: TGTGCCACCAGTGATTTGAGTCAGGGGTACGGCTACACCTTC. The chain is built from TRBV24-1 and TRBJ1-2, with D possibly TRBD1 on 6 matching bases. CDR1 KGHDR and CDR2 SFDVKD come from the germline V gene. The CDR3 loop spans 14 amino acids. V was shortened by 0 bases and J by 8 bases, with 12 bases between the two germline ends.

In the case of this clone: The sample holds other DNA sequences that translate to the same CDR3. The rearrangement joins TRBV19 to TRBJ2-1, with 8 bases lining up with TRBD2. V gave up 5 bases and J gave up 4 bases; unmatched junction bases: 7. CDR3 size: 15 residues. Germline V gives CDR1 LNHDA, CDR2 SQIVND (reference sequence). The CDR3 DNA reads as TGTGCCAGTAGTCTTGCTAGCGGGTTGTACAATGAGCAGTTCTTC. This translates into CASSLASGLYNEQFF.

The chain has TRBV28 and TRBJ2-7; TRBD1 agrees at 8 bases. This CDR3 region has 16 residues. V was clipped by 5 bases and J by 6 bases; unmatched bases: 15. Germline loops: CDR1 MDHEN, CDR2 SYDVKM. The CDR3 loop reads CASSQSTGQGAGEQYF. The CDR3 bases are TGTGCCAGCAGTCAAAGTACCGGACAGGGCGCGGGCGAGCAGTACTTC.

This chain joins TRBV30 and TRBJ2-5; 12 positions agree with TRBD2. V gave up 5 bases and J gave up 4 bases; unmatched junction bases: 8. CDR3 length equals 15 residues. Germline lookup yields CDR1 GTSNPN and CDR2 SVGIG (reference sequence). The CDR3 nucleotides read TGTGCCTGGGACCTTCTAGCGGGAGGGGGAGAGACCCAGTACTTC. Its translation: CAWDLLAGGGETQYF. The whole variable domain, remainder taken from reference TRBV30 and TRBJ2-5, is SQTIHQWPATLVQPVGSPLSLECTVEGTSNPNLYWYRQAAGRGLQLLFYSVGIGQISSEVPQNLSASRPQDRQFILSSKKLLLSDSGFYLCAWDLLAGGGETQYFGPGTRLLVL.

In nucleotides, the CDR3 is TGTGCCAGCAGTCCAGCCGACAGGATGGGCCACGAGCAGTACTTC. Translation gives CASSPADRMGHEQYF. This chain joins TRBV28 and TRBJ2-7; possibly TRBD1 for D (6 bases). The CDR3 length is 15 residues. V lost 5 bases and J lost 5, with 19 bases in between. CDR1 and CDR2 from the germline V gene are MDHEN and SYDVKM.

This clone was seen a single time. V is TRBV6-1 and J is TRBJ1-5; D call uncertain. Trimming shortened V by 2 bases and J by 4 bases, and 3 bases separated the two germline ends. Germline CDR1 and CDR2: MNHNS and SASEGT. CDR3 size: 12 residues. The CDR3 here is CASSELNQPQHF. In nucleotides, the CDR3 is TGTGCCAGCAGTGAACTTAATCAGCCCCAGCATTTT.

The rearrangement joins TRBV7-9 to TRBJ1-2; TRBD1 is a possible D gene (6 bases). Germline loops: CDR1 SEHNR, CDR2 FQNEAQ (reference sequence). V was shortened by 1 base and J by 8 bases, with 14 bases between the two germline ends. The CDR3 totals 14 residues. CDR3 protein: CASSLEQGMWGYTF. CDR3 bases: TGTGCCAGCAGCTTAGAACAGGGCATGTGGGGCTACACCTTC.

This rearrangement joins TRBV30 to TRBJ1-1; no reliable D call. Germline V gene lookup returns CDR1 GTSNPN and CDR2 SVGIG (reference sequence). With 1 base removed from V and 1 base from J, the gap between germline ends came to 10 bases. The CDR3 is made up of 14 amino acids. In nucleotides, the CDR3 is TGTGCCTGGAGTGGGTGGGGAGGGAACACTGAAGCTTTCTTT. Its translation is CAWSGWGGNTEAFF.

The chain joins TRBV5-6 to TRBJ1-2; unclear D gene. Germline V gene data show CDR1 as SGHDT and CDR2 as YYEEEE. This CDR3 spans 14 amino acids. Between the trimmed V and J ends, which lost 0 bases and 4 bases, there was a span of 10 bases. CDR3 loop: CASSLARIRYGYTF. CDR3 coding DNA: TGTGCCAGCAGCTTGGCCAGGATACGCTATGGCTACACCTTC.